Listed below are T cell receptor beta chains from one sample, sequenced in a study of T-cell memory formation after mild COVID-19. TCRdb reanalysed the 5' RACE reads using MiXCR and keeps one entry per CDR3 protein. Seen here are about 350,000 distinct CDR3 sequences, under 30% observed once, and the top ten hold 13%. The source material was PBMCs or a T cell subset sorted from them (not recorded which). The receptors come from an adult woman who had mild COVID-19 (a few samples of this study predate the infection). Cell type and time point are not known. The CDR3 runs from the conserved cysteine through the conserved F or W. The order of the fields is clone size, J gene, V gene, D gene, CDR3 DNA, CDR3 protein. The D gene is left open where the match is weak. Size values are once, few and many counts, or a class for expanded clones, and some rows have none.

>-|TRBJ2-1|TRBV2|-
TGTGCCACCCCCCGAGGAAGGGAAAGCTCCTACAATGAGCAGTTCTTC
CATPRGRESSYNEQFF
>-|TRBJ1-1|TRBV5-5|TRBD1
TGTGCCAGCAGCTCCTTCACAGGGGGTACTGAAGCTTTCTTT
CASSSFTGGTEAFF
>-|TRBJ2-2|TRBV9|TRBD2
TGTGCCAGCAGCGTTGGTCTAGCGGGGCGGACCGGGGAGCTGTTTTTT
CASSVGLAGRTGELFF
>-|TRBJ2-1|TRBV10-3|TRBD1
TGTGCCATCAGTGATGGGGGACAGGGAAATGGCAATGAGCAGTTCTTC
CAISDGGQGNGNEQFF
>-|TRBJ2-1|TRBV6-2/TRBV6-3|TRBD2
TGTGCCAGCAGAAGACTAGCGGGAGGCCCTGAGCAGTTCTTC
CASRRLAGGPEQFF
>few|TRBJ2-7|TRBV12-3/TRBV12-4|-
TGTGCCAGCAGCCCTGGGTCTATATACGAGCAGTACTTC
CASSPGSIYEQYF
>-|TRBJ2-3|TRBV12-3/TRBV12-4|-
TGTGCCAGCAGTTTATTTCGGACGGATCGGGATACGCAGTATTTT
CASSLFRTDRDTQYF
>few|TRBJ2-1|TRBV4-3|TRBD2
TGCGCCAGCAGCCAAGACCGGCGCAGCGGGAGAGTGGGGAATGAGCAGTTCTTC
CASSQDRRSGRVGNEQFF
>-|TRBJ2-7|TRBV3-1|-
TGTGCCAGCAGCCAAGGACTAGTACCGGACTCCGAGCAGTACTTC
CASSQGLVPDSEQYF
>-|TRBJ2-3|TRBV7-2|-
TGTGCCAGCAGCTTAGAAGCCGGGACCGCAGATACGCAGTATTTT
CASSLEAGTADTQYF
>few|TRBJ1-6|TRBV5-1|-
TGCGCCAGCAGCTTGGAGGTGGGGGCGCCGAGACGCTCACCCCTCCACTTT
CASSLEVGAPRRSPLHF
>few|TRBJ2-7|TRBV2|-
TGTGTCTGCGGGCAGGGATCCTACGAGCAGTACTTC
CVCGQGSYEQYF
>few|TRBJ2-7|TRBV4-1|-
TGCGCCAGCAGCCAACCTACCGGACGCAGCCCCTACGAGCAGTACTTC
CASSQPTGRSPYEQYF
>-|TRBJ2-7|TRBV4-1|TRBD2
TGCGCCAGCAGCAACATGCCCCCGGGCGGGGGGGCCCACGAGCAGTACTTC
CASSNMPPGGGAHEQYF
>many|TRBJ2-7|TRBV12-3/TRBV12-4|-
TGTGCCAGCAGTCCTCGATACGAGCAGTACTTC
CASSPRYEQYF
>-|TRBJ2-1|TRBV7-6|-
TGTGCCAGCAGCTTAGCCAGGGACAATGAGCAGTTCTTC
CASSLARDNEQFF
>-|TRBJ2-1|TRBV7-8|-
TGTGCCAGCAGCCCAGGGATACGATCCTACAATGAGCAGTTCTTC
CASSPGIRSYNEQFF
>-|TRBJ1-6|TRBV20-1|-
TGCAGTGCCGGGGCCGCGACAGGTGACTCACCCCTCCACTTT
CSAGAATGDSPLHF
>few|TRBJ1-3|TRBV7-6|-
TGTGCCAGCAGCTTAGATGGCAGCCCAGGAAACACCATATATTTT
CASSLDGSPGNTIYF
>-|TRBJ2-1|TRBV24-1|TRBD1
TGTGCCACCAGTGACCTTGACGGGACAGGGGTCGGCAATGAGCAGTTCTTC
CATSDLDGTGVGNEQFF
>few|TRBJ2-7|TRBV28|TRBD2
TGTGCCAGCAGTTTCGGCGGGAGGTCCTACGAGCAGTACTTC
CASSFGGRSYEQYF
>few|TRBJ2-1|TRBV4-1|-
TGCGCCAGCAGCCATTGGCAGGGCAATGAGCAGTTCTTC
CASSHWQGNEQFF
>many|TRBJ2-7|TRBV20-1|TRBD1
TGCAGTGCCCCGGGACAGACTACCTACGAGCAGTACTTC
CSAPGQTTYEQYF
>few|TRBJ2-5|TRBV6-4|TRBD2
TGTGCCAGCAGTGACGCCCTTCTAGCGGTGGTGGAGACCCAGTACTTC
CASSDALLAVVETQYF
>-|TRBJ1-3|TRBV10-3|-
TGTGCCATCAAGAACAGGGAAGTTCGATCCGGAAACACCATATATTTT
CAIKNREVRSGNTIYF
>few|TRBJ2-7|TRBV20-1|TRBD1
TGCAGGGTCTCTGAGGGGGCTTCCTACGAGCAGTACTTC
CRVSEGASYEQYF
>few|TRBJ2-4|TRBV5-1|-
TGCGCCAGCACCTTAGGGCCCAGCCAACAAAACATTCAGTACTTC
CASTLGPSQQNIQYF
>few|TRBJ2-3|TRBV7-3|-
TGTGCCAGCAGCTTAGGACCAGCGGTTACTAGCACAGATACGCAGTATTTT
CASSLGPAVTSTDTQYF
>-|TRBJ1-1|TRBV6-2/TRBV6-3|TRBD1
TGTGCCAGCAGTTACTCGGGCAGGGGGACTGAAGCTTTCTTT
CASSYSGRGTEAFF
>few|TRBJ1-1|TRBV29-1|-
TGCAGCGTTGAAAGGGGGGCCGGGACACCTTTGAACACTGAAGCTTTCTTT
CSVERGAGTPLNTEAFF
>many|TRBJ1-5|TRBV9|-
TGTGCCAGCAGCAAGGGGGTGGGACTGGGGCAGCCCCAGCATTTT
CASSKGVGLGQPQHF
>few|TRBJ2-1|TRBV5-1|TRBD2
TGCGCCAGCAGCTACCTTAGCGGGGGGGCTTACAATGAGCAGTTCTTC
CASSYLSGGAYNEQFF
>-|TRBJ1-3|TRBV15|-
TGTGCCACCAAAGGGCAGGGCCTTTCTGGAAACACCATATATTTT
CATKGQGLSGNTIYF
>-|TRBJ2-7|TRBV7-9|-
TGTGCCAGCAGCTTAGGAATCATAGGTGGCCGCGAGTCCTACGAGCAGTACTTC
CASSLGIIGGRESYEQYF
>few|TRBJ2-1|TRBV12-3/TRBV12-4|-
TGTGCCAGCAGCCTTCATCTTCTGGGCAATGAGCAGTTCTTC
CASSLHLLGNEQFF
>few|TRBJ2-4|TRBV27|-
TGTGCCAGCAGCCTGGGGTGGGCCACCTACAAAAACATTCAGTACTTC
CASSLGWATYKNIQYF
>many|TRBJ2-7|TRBV12-3/TRBV12-4|-
TGTGCCAGCAGTTTAGGGGGCCTTCCCTACGAGCAGTACTTC
CASSLGGLPYEQYF
>few|TRBJ2-7|TRBV29-1|-
TGCAGCGTTCATAAATCTGTTGCGGGCAGCTCCTACGAGCAGTACTTC
CSVHKSVAGSSYEQYF
>-|TRBJ2-3|TRBV12-3/TRBV12-4|-
TGTGCCAGCAGTTTAGATGCCCCCGATACGCAGTATTTT
CASSLDAPDTQYF
>-|TRBJ1-2|TRBV7-9|-
TGTGCCAGCAGCTCCGGGACAAGGAATGGCTACACCTTC
CASSSGTRNGYTF
>few|TRBJ1-1|TRBV7-3|-
TGTGCCAGCAGCCTAACCATGAACACTGAAGCTTTCTTT
CASSLTMNTEAFF
>-|TRBJ2-1|TRBV27|TRBD2
TGTGCCAGCAGTATCATAGCGGGAGGGATCTCCTACAATGAGCAGTTCTTC
CASSIIAGGISYNEQFF